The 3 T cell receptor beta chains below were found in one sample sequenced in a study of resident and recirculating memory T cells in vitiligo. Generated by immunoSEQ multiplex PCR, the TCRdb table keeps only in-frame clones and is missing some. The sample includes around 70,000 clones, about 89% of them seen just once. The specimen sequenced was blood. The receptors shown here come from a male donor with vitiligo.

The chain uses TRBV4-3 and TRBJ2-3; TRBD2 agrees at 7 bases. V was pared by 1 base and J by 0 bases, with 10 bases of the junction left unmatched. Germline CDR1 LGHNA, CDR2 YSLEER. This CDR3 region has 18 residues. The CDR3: CASSQGSSGHPSTDTQYF. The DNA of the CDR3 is TGCGCCAGCAGCCAAGGGAGTAGCGGGCACCCTAGCACAGATACGCAGTATTTT.

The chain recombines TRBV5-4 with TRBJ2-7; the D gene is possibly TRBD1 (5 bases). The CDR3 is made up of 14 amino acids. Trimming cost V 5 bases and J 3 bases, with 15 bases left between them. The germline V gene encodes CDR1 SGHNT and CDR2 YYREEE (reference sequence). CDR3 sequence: CASSSSQGYYEQYF. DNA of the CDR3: TGTGCCAGCAGTTCGTCTCAGGGATACTACGAGCAGTACTTC.

CDR3 protein: CASSHNLGGHNEQFF. The CDR3 DNA is TGTGCCAGCAGCCATAACCTAGGTGGCCACAATGAGCAGTTCTTC. The rearrangement joins TRBV9 to TRBJ2-1; D gene unclear. Trimming removed 4 bases at V and 5 bases at J, with 16 bases between. The CDR3 sequence is 15 residues long. Germline-derived CDR1 and CDR2 are SGDLS and YYNGEE.